The 7 T cell receptor beta chains given below trace back to one sample, sequenced in a study of long-term antiretroviral therapy in people with HIV. Version v3.0 of the immunoSEQ assay was performed at survey level. This table comes from immunoSEQ multiplex PCR, and its TCRdb copy is limited to in-frame clones, with some not included. The data contain over 20,000 clones, roughly 86% of them singletons. This specimen was unsorted PBMCs, taken 1.9 years after starting antiretroviral therapy. These receptors were collected from a woman in her twenties or thirties with HIV.

V gene TRBV7-2 combines with J gene TRBJ1-6; the match to TRBD1 covers 10 bases. Germline V gene lookup returns CDR1 SGHTA and CDR2 FQGNSA. V shed 4 bases and J 6 bases; nucleotides not matched to a gene: 3. The CDR3 is 15 residues long. CDR3 region: CASSSWTGGNSPLHF. The CDR3 nucleotides read TGTGCCAGCAGCTCTTGGACAGGGGGTAATTCACCCCTCCACTTT.

This chain connects TRBV5-1 to TRBJ2-2, with 11 bases fitting TRBD2. V lost 4 bases, J lost 3 bases, and 8 bases stayed unmatched. The length of the CDR3 is 17 residues. Germline V gives CDR1 SGHRS, CDR2 YFSETQ. CDR3 sequence (DNA): TGCGCCAGCAGCCCGACACTAGCGGGGGTCGACACCGGGGAGCTGTTTTTT. Encoded protein: CASSPTLAGVDTGELFF.

This clone has only one observation. The rearrangement joins TRBV10-3 to TRBJ1-1; TRBD1 matches at 7 bases. In germline, CDR1 is ENHRY, CDR2 SYGVKD. This CDR3 has 14 residues. V was pared by 2 bases and J by 8 bases, with 8 bases of the junction left unmatched. CDR3 sequence: CAISEAGGVSEAFF. As DNA, the CDR3 is TGTGCCATCAGTGAGGCAGGGGGGGTCTCCGAAGCTTTCTTT.

The genes are TRBV27 and TRBJ2-1; TRBD1 agrees at 7 bases. The germline V gene has CDR1 MNHEY and CDR2 SMNVEV (reference sequence). This CDR3 has 16 amino acids. The J segment lost 1 base and the V segment lost 8 bases, leaving 11 bases of the junction unmatched. The CDR3 reads CASDRTPGGSYNEQFF. The CDR3 DNA reads as TGTGCCAGCGACCGAACCCCAGGGGGTTCCTACAATGAGCAGTTCTTC.

The V call is TRBV18, the J call TRBJ2-3; D assignment may be TRBD1 or TRBD2 (5 bases each). Germline CDR1 reads KGHSH; CDR2 reads LQKENI. The CDR3 length is 16 residues. The V end lost 0 bases, the J end lost 7 bases, and 17 bases lay between the germline ends. The CDR3 here is CASSPPVGTGGYTQYF. The DNA for the CDR3 is TGTGCCAGCTCACCACCAGTCGGTACAGGAGGATATACGCAGTATTTT.

This clone has just one count. The chain couples TRBV7-7 to TRBJ2-3, with 13 bases fitting TRBD2. The ends lost 4 bases at V and 3 bases at J; junction bases unmatched: 7. There are 17 residues in the CDR3. Germline CDR1 and CDR2: SSHAT and FNYEAQ (reference sequence). CDR3 in DNA: TGTGCCAGCAGCTCTGCCCCACTAGCGGGGGGGACAGATACGCAGTATTTT. Translating it yields CASSSAPLAGGTDTQYF.

This clone was counted a single time. The rearrangement joins TRBV9 to TRBJ2-5, with 9 bases matching TRBD1. The germline CDR1 and CDR2 sequences are SGDLS and YYNGEE. The CDR3 extends over 17 amino acids. V lost 0 bases, J lost 4 bases, and 10 bases stayed unmatched. Written as DNA, the CDR3 is TGTGCCAGCAGCGTAGAGACGGGGGACAGGGTGGGAGAGACCCAGTACTTC. It encodes CASSVETGDRVGETQYF. Together with reference TRBV9 and TRBJ2-5, the CDR3 gives the full variable domain: DSGVTQTPKHLITATGQRVTLRCSPRSGDLSVYWYQQSLDQGLQFLIQYYNGEERAKGNILERFSAQQFPDLHSELNLSSLELGDSALYFCASSVETGDRVGETQYFGPGTRLLVL.